This T cell receptor beta chain was obtained from a study of blood T cell repertoires in COVID-19. Overall study context: Sample material is recorded as cDNA or gDNA derived from T cells, B-cell-depleted T cells, or PBMCs.

The V gene lost 1 base and the J gene lost 7 bases, with 11 bases spanning the gap. Germline V gene sequence: CDR1 LNHNV, CDR2 YYDKDF (reference sequence). The CDR3 has 14 amino acids. In its sample, this clone was seen once. As originally analysed: Quantification of nucleated cells was approximated via reference gene primer amplification. Data came from immunoSEQ multiplex PCR; TCRdb stores just in-frame clones and leaves some out. V and J calls plus clone size are reproduced from that table; the DNA served to infer D and trimming. Altogether 54,000 or so clones are present, 80% to 90% being singletons, with the ten largest covering around 3.5%.

Sequenced input: peripheral blood. The sequence derives from a human donor in a cohort sampled during active COVID-19. The chain links TRBV15 to TRBJ2-1; weak D call: TRBD2 (5 bases). CDR3 bases: TGTGCCACCAGCAGAGGTACTAGGGTTAATGAGCAGTTCTTC. This translates into CATSRGTRVNEQFF.